A single sample gave rise to the 20 T cell receptor beta chains below, sequenced in a study of blood T cells in healthy people across ages (dated by TCRdb to about 2015). Libraries were made using 5' RACE. Sequenced using an Illumina HiSeq 2500. A second PCR of roughly 7 to 12 cycles was performed with a sample-barcoded 5' primer and a J-beta primer mix. TCRdb's own reprocessing of the public reads used fastp at Q25 and MiXCR and kept productive beta chains. CDR3 protein duplicates are merged, each entry listing the most common genes and DNA. A total of about 800,000 distinct CDR3 sequences appear in this sample, 58% of them only once. About 20% of the sample belongs to the ten largest clones. Sequencing used blood. The receptor set was obtained from a young man in good health.

This clonotype was seen a handful of times. The chain uses TRBV29-1 and TRBJ2-5; D not certain. Trimming pared 7 bases from V and 11 bases from J, leaving 14 bases between. The CDR3 sequence is 10 residues long. Germline V gene data show CDR1 as SQVTM and CDR2 as ANQGSEA. CDR3 loop: CSASDTAQYF. DNA of the CDR3: TGCAGCGCTTCTGACACCGCGCAGTACTTC.

This clonotype was detected a few times. The DNA of the CDR3 is TGTGCCAGCAGCGTCGATGGGAGCCGGGGGGAGACCCAGTACTTC. This translates into CASSVDGSRGETQYF. The chain employs TRBV7-2 and TRBJ2-5, with a possible D match to TRBD2 (6 bases). The ends were cut back, 5 bases at V and 5 bases at J, with 18 bases in the middle. CDR1 and CDR2 from the germline V gene are SGHTA and FQGNSA. The CDR3 has 15 residues.

V usage is TRBV20-1 and J usage is TRBJ2-7; D assignment may be TRBD1 or TRBD2 (5 bases each). Germline loops: CDR1 DFQATT, CDR2 SNEGSKA (reference sequence). The V end was cut by 6 bases, the J end by 2 bases, with 23 bases between. The CDR3 is made up of 16 amino acids. CDR3 in DNA: TGCAGTGCACTAGGGGCCGGTCTACCGGATCCCTACGAGCAGTACTTC. Its translation: CSALGAGLPDPYEQYF.

This clonotype was seen more than once but under ten times. The V and J genes are TRBV27 and TRBJ2-7, with 10 bases that match TRBD2. CDR1 is MNHEY, CDR2 SMNVEV, per germline (reference sequence). V dropped 3 bases and J dropped 3; count of bases not matched to a gene: 5. This CDR3 has 15 amino acids. CDR3 in DNA: TGTGCCAGCAGTTTCCGTACTAGCGGGATCTACGAGCAGTACTTC. This translates into CASSFRTSGIYEQYF.

This clonotype was detected many times. V gene TRBV20-1 combines with J gene TRBJ2-3; D is perhaps TRBD2 (5 bases). The CDR3 is made up of 13 amino acids. Trimming took 6 bases from V and 1 from J, leaving 11 bases between them. Germline lookup yields CDR1 DFQATT and CDR2 SNEGSKA (reference sequence). The CDR3 loop is CSARPGGTDTQYF. DNA for the CDR3: TGCAGTGCACGCCCCGGGGGCACAGATACGCAGTATTTT.

In this sample, this clonotype turned up a few times. This chain links TRBV6-2 or TRBV6-3 with TRBJ2-3; D unclear. The V end lost 2 bases, the J end lost 7 bases, and 16 bases lay between the germline ends. Germline CDR1 reads MNHEY; CDR2 reads SVGEGT. CDR3 length: 15 amino acids. The CDR3 protein is CASSYATFEGNTQYF. The CDR3 DNA sequence: TGTGCCAGCAGTTACGCGACGTTCGAAGGGAATACGCAGTATTTT.

The V and J genes are TRBV9 and TRBJ2-3, with 7 bases matching TRBD1. CDR3 length: 17 amino acids. Germline V gene lookup returns CDR1 SGDLS and CDR2 YYNGEE. The V and J ends lost 3 bases and 5 bases, in that order; junction bases with no gene match: 15. CDR3 nucleotides: TGTGCCAGCAGCGCCACAGGGGACGGAGGTCTGGGAGATACGCAGTATTTT. Translated, it gives CASSATGDGGLGDTQYF.

This clonotype was seen only a few times. The J gene is TRBJ2-7, the V gene TRBV4-2; tentative D call: TRBD2 (5 bases). Trimming left V 0 bases short and J 3 bases short, with 12 bases between. There are 15 residues in the CDR3. Germline assignment: CDR1 LGHNA and CDR2 YNFKEQ. CDR3 amino acids: CASSQDIAGIYEQYF. The CDR3 DNA is TGTGCCAGCAGCCAAGATATTGCCGGGATCTACGAGCAGTACTTC.

The chain uses TRBV5-8 and TRBJ2-1, with TRBD2 matching 10 bases. CDR3 size: 16 residues. CDR1 and CDR2 (germline): SGHTS, YDEGEE. V gave up 0 bases and J gave up 3 bases; unmatched junction bases: 3. CDR3 in DNA: TGTGCCAGCAGCTTGGGGACTAGCGGATTCTACAATGAGCAGTTCTTC. It translates to CASSLGTSGFYNEQFF.

V and J are TRBV18 and TRBJ2-1; maybe TRBD2 (5 bases). The CDR3 sequence is 16 residues long. From germline, CDR1 is KGHSH and CDR2 LQKENI. Deletions cut 1 base from V and 0 bases from J, with 10 bases between. CDR3 nucleotides: TGTGCCAGCTCACCACGGGCGGGTAGCTCCTACAATGAGCAGTTCTTC. Translated, it gives CASSPRAGSSYNEQFF. Using reference TRBV18 and TRBJ2-1 for the parts outside the CDR3, the full variable domain is NAGVMQNPRHLVRRRGQEARLRCSPMKGHSHVYWYRQLPEEGLKFMVYLQKENIIDESGMPKERFSAEFPKEGPSILRIQQVVRGDSAAYFCASSPRAGSSYNEQFFGPGTRLTVL.

Of note for this clonotype: An end of the junction differs from the germline gene, which may be a read error. The chain joins TRBV2 to TRBJ2-5; 9 bases are a match to TRBD2. This CDR3 comprises 16 residues. The germline CDR1 and CDR2 sequences are SNHLY and FYNNEI. CDR3 sequence (DNA): TGTGCCAGCGGAGCGGGGGGCCGTGTGGGGGGAGAGGCCCAGTACTTC. It is translated as CASGAGGRVGGEAQYF.

The chain combines TRBV13 with TRBJ2-7, with 10 bases that match TRBD2. CDR3 length: 14 amino acids. Germline CDR1 is PRHDT and CDR2 is FYEKMQ (reference sequence). The trim removed 6 bases at V and 6 bases at J, leaving 8 bases unmatched. The CDR3 nucleotides read TGTGCCAGCAGTGAGGGACTAGCGTTAGTCGAGCAGTACTTC. It codes for CASSEGLALVEQYF.

In its sample, this clonotype was seen once. A read error may account for a junction end that differs from germline. This chain uses TRBV7-2 with TRBJ2-5; no reliable D call. The CDR3 length is 13 residues. CDR1 SGHTA and CDR2 FQGNSA come from the germline V gene. The CDR3 DNA is TGTGCCAGCATCTTAGTCCTACAAGAGACCCAGTACTTC. Amino acid sequence: CASILVLQETQYF.

The V call is TRBV7-2, the J call TRBJ1-2; 9 nucleotides agree with TRBD1. J was trimmed by 6 bases and V by 2 bases; bases with no gene match: 7. CDR1 is SGHTA and CDR2 is FQGNSA in the germline V gene. The CDR3 has 15 amino acids. CDR3 protein: CASSLFRGQGNGYTF. The CDR3 DNA reads as TGTGCCAGCAGCTTATTTCGGGGACAGGGAAATGGCTACACCTTC.

V is TRBV20-1 and J is TRBJ2-1, with 7 bases fitting TRBD2. This CDR3 region has 15 residues. Germline V gene data show CDR1 as DFQATT and CDR2 as SNEGSKA (reference sequence). J was trimmed by 8 bases and V by 0 bases; bases with no gene match: 10. The CDR3 loop is CSARDSGGRVDEQFF. The CDR3 DNA follows: TGCAGTGCTAGAGATTCTGGCGGGAGAGTCGATGAGCAGTTCTTC.

This chain joins TRBV13 and TRBJ2-1, with a tentative D call TRBD1 (5 bases). V shed 4 bases and J shed 9 bases, with 13 bases lying between them. This CDR3 contains 13 residues. The germline CDR1 and CDR2 sequences are PRHDT and FYEKMQ (reference sequence). The CDR3 DNA sequence: TGTGCCAGCAGCTCCGATTGGGGCGGTGAGCAGTTCTTC. Protein sequence: CASSSDWGGEQFF.

The chain has TRBV29-1 and TRBJ1-2; no clear D gene. V was trimmed by 6 bases and J by 7 bases, leaving 18 bases between them. CDR1 SQVTM and CDR2 ANQGSEA come from the germline V gene. This CDR3 spans 13 amino acids. This CDR3 is CSVGRNSHPGYTF. The CDR3 DNA is TGCAGCGTGGGTAGGAACTCTCATCCTGGCTACACCTTC.

The chain uses TRBV6-2 or TRBV6-3 and TRBJ1-2; tentative D call: TRBD1 (6 bases). This CDR3 contains 14 residues. Germline CDR1 reads MNHEY; CDR2 reads SVGEGT. Trimming removed 5 bases from V and 3 bases from J, with 13 bases in between. The DNA for the CDR3 is TGTGCCAGCAGTCTTACCGGGACATACTATGGCTACACCTTC. Its protein product is CASSLTGTYYGYTF.

This chain connects TRBV9 to TRBJ2-7; no firm D call. The length of the CDR3 is 13 residues. CDR1 and CDR2 (germline): SGDLS, YYNGEE. Trimming pared 3 bases from V and 1 base from J, leaving 8 bases between. The CDR3 nucleotides read TGTGCCAGCAGCGCCCCCTCGTCCTACGAGCAGTACTTC. It encodes CASSAPSSYEQYF.

The chain is built from TRBV6-2 or TRBV6-3 and TRBJ1-1; the D is unclear. Germline V lookup: CDR1 MNHEY, CDR2 SVGEGT. The V end was cut by 6 bases, the J end by 5 bases, with 22 bases between. CDR3 length: 16 amino acids. The CDR3 spells CASRPHLAGFSTEAFF. The CDR3 coding sequence is TGTGCCAGCAGACCACACCTCGCAGGTTTTTCGACTGAAGCTTTCTTT.